This paragraph reports one T cell receptor (beta chain). Its target is not known. The data stem from a study of immune heterogeneity within non-small cell lung tumors. Study-wide results and limits: Comparison across individual patients showed largely distinct high-frequency T-cell receptor beta clonotypes.

Multiplex PCR with 32 V and 13 J primers amplified TCR beta CDR3. Via MiXCR, TCRdb re-called the multiplex PCR reads, giving one row per CDR3 protein. The sample records about 2,800 distinct CDR3 sequences, 55% being singletons. Genomic DNA extracted from bulk tumor tissue served as template. A total of about 550 ng was used per sample. The authors collected several far-apart biopsies from each primary tumor during surgery. Patients had untreated, newly diagnosed non-small cell lung cancer and underwent curative surgery. CDR3 length: 17 amino acids. The V gene end was trimmed by 3 bases and the J gene end by 12 bases; junction bases not matched to a gene: 21.

This TCR was recovered from a man aged 55-75 years with non-small cell lung cancer. The chain combines TRBV12-3 or TRBV12-4 with TRBJ2-3; 7 positions match TRBD1. Sequencing used lung tumor tissue. CDR3 region: CASSFQLDRTPEALQYF. The CDR3 DNA sequence: TGTGCCAGCAGTTTTCAATTGGACAGGACACCCGAGGCCCTACAGTATTTT.